This is a list of T cell receptor beta chains from one sample in a study of regulatory T cells in long-lasting Graves disease. One entry per CDR3 protein, called by TCRdb with MiXCR from the multiplex PCR reads. The table shows about 460,000 distinct CDR3 sequences, with 14% occurring only once. The sample also formed part of further work on T cells in Graves' hyperthyroidism and ophthalmopathy.

The specimen comprised peripheral blood mononuclear cells (PBMCs), sampled at new diagnosis, from a patient treated with antithyroid drugs. Receptors originate from a woman in her 50s with Graves disease. Each CDR3 is given with its conserved first and last residue. The order of the fields is V gene, D gene, clone size, J gene, CDR3 DNA, CDR3 protein. The D gene is left open where the match is weak. The size field is filled for only some rows; it gives once, few, many or a size class.

V gene: TRBV6-1; D gene: NA; clone size: NA; J gene: TRBJ1-3; CDR3 DNA: TGTGCCAGCAGTGAGACCCCTCGAAACACCATATATTTT; CDR3 protein: CASSETPRNTIYF
V gene: TRBV28; D gene: TRBD1; clone size: few; J gene: TRBJ1-1; CDR3 DNA: TGTGCCAGCAGGATGGGACAGGGGATTACTGAAGCTTTCTTT; CDR3 protein: CASRMGQGITEAFF
V gene: TRBV5-1; D gene: TRBD2; clone size: few; J gene: TRBJ2-3; CDR3 DNA: TGCGCCAGCAGCCGGGGACTAGCGGGACGAGATACGCAGTATTTT; CDR3 protein: CASSRGLAGRDTQYF
V gene: TRBV2; D gene: NA; clone size: many; J gene: TRBJ2-5; CDR3 DNA: TGTGCCAGCAGTGTGGAGGGGGCCATCCAAGAGACCCAGTACTTC; CDR3 protein: CASSVEGAIQETQYF
V gene: TRBV5-5; D gene: NA; clone size: many; J gene: TRBJ2-5; CDR3 DNA: TGTGCCAGCAGCCGATCAGTGTACCAAGAGACCCAGTACTTC; CDR3 protein: CASSRSVYQETQYF
V gene: TRBV6-1; D gene: NA; clone size: many; J gene: TRBJ2-2; CDR3 DNA: TGTGCCAGCAGAGCTAGCAGAACGAACACCGGGGAGCTGTTTTTT; CDR3 protein: CASRASRTNTGELFF
V gene: TRBV28; D gene: NA; clone size: many; J gene: TRBJ1-6; CDR3 DNA: TGTGCCAGCAGTTTATTAAGGGGTTCCTATAATTCACCCCTCCACTTT; CDR3 protein: CASSLLRGSYNSPLHF
V gene: TRBV18; D gene: TRBD2; clone size: many; J gene: TRBJ2-3; CDR3 DNA: TGTGCCAGCTCACCACGGGATAGCGGGAGCTTCACAGATACGCAGTATTTT; CDR3 protein: CASSPRDSGSFTDTQYF
V gene: TRBV4-1; D gene: TRBD1; clone size: NA; J gene: TRBJ2-7; CDR3 DNA: TGCGCCAGCAGCCAAGGACAGGGAAACCTGCGCTACGAGCAGTACTTC; CDR3 protein: CASSQGQGNLRYEQYF
V gene: TRBV19; D gene: NA; clone size: NA; J gene: TRBJ2-7; CDR3 DNA: TGTGCCAGTAGTAGGGTGGGCTACGAGCAGTACTTC; CDR3 protein: CASSRVGYEQYF
V gene: TRBV5-6; D gene: NA; clone size: few; J gene: TRBJ2-1; CDR3 DNA: TGTGCCAGCAGCTTGCGGACGCCGCGCAATGAGCAGTTCTTC; CDR3 protein: CASSLRTPRNEQFF
V gene: TRBV3-1; D gene: NA; clone size: NA; J gene: TRBJ1-1; CDR3 DNA: TGTGCCAGCAGCCAAGATGAGAGACGGAAGAGCACTGAAGCTTTCTTT; CDR3 protein: CASSQDERRKSTEAFF
V gene: TRBV29-1; D gene: NA; clone size: NA; J gene: TRBJ1-5; CDR3 DNA: TGCAGCGCACAGGGAGCTGATCAGCCCCAGCATTTT; CDR3 protein: CSAQGADQPQHF
V gene: TRBV3-1; D gene: NA; clone size: NA; J gene: TRBJ2-7; CDR3 DNA: TGTGCCAGCAGCCCAGTTAGCGGTAGCTCTTACTACGAGCAGTACTTC; CDR3 protein: CASSPVSGSSYYEQYF
V gene: TRBV6-1; D gene: NA; clone size: many; J gene: TRBJ2-2; CDR3 DNA: TGTGCCAGCAGTAACCTTGGACCCCACACCGGGGAGCTGTTTTTT; CDR3 protein: CASSNLGPHTGELFF
V gene: TRBV28; D gene: NA; clone size: few; J gene: TRBJ2-1; CDR3 DNA: TGTGCCAGCAGTTCATTAGCGGACAACTACAATGAGCAGTTCTTC; CDR3 protein: CASSSLADNYNEQFF
V gene: TRBV19; D gene: TRBD1; clone size: NA; J gene: TRBJ1-1; CDR3 DNA: TGTGCCAGTATCGCCCAGGGGGGCTTCATGAACACTGAAGCTTTCTTT; CDR3 protein: CASIAQGGFMNTEAFF
V gene: TRBV2; D gene: NA; clone size: many; J gene: TRBJ2-2; CDR3 DNA: TGTGCCAGCACCCGCCAAGGGACACCCCAGACCGGGGAGCTGTTTTTT; CDR3 protein: CASTRQGTPQTGELFF
V gene: TRBV27; D gene: TRBD1; clone size: many; J gene: TRBJ2-5; CDR3 DNA: TGTGCCAGCAGACGGGGACAGGGACAAGAGACCCAGTACTTC; CDR3 protein: CASRRGQGQETQYF
V gene: TRBV5-1; D gene: TRBD2; clone size: many; J gene: TRBJ2-1; CDR3 DNA: TGCGCCAGCAGCTTGGCCACTAGCGGGATAGATGAGCAGTTCTTC; CDR3 protein: CASSLATSGIDEQFF
V gene: TRBV3-1; D gene: NA; clone size: few; J gene: TRBJ1-2; CDR3 DNA: TGTGCCAGCAGGCCCCTTGACGGCTATGGCTACACCTTC; CDR3 protein: CASRPLDGYGYTF
V gene: TRBV6-2/TRBV6-3; D gene: NA; clone size: many; J gene: TRBJ2-7; CDR3 DNA: TGTGCCAGCAGTTACGGGATCGGGGAGCAGTACTTC; CDR3 protein: CASSYGIGEQYF
V gene: TRBV7-8; D gene: TRBD1; clone size: few; J gene: TRBJ1-3; CDR3 DNA: TGTGCCAGCACCATGGGGACAGATGGAAACACCATATATTTT; CDR3 protein: CASTMGTDGNTIYF
V gene: TRBV20-1; D gene: NA; clone size: few; J gene: TRBJ2-3; CDR3 DNA: TGCAGTGCCTCCGGGAGCGGAGATACGCAGTATTTT; CDR3 protein: CSASGSGDTQYF
V gene: TRBV18; D gene: NA; clone size: many; J gene: TRBJ2-2; CDR3 DNA: TGTGCCAGCTCACCCATCACCACAACCGGGGAGCTGTTTTTT; CDR3 protein: CASSPITTTGELFF
V gene: TRBV2; D gene: NA; clone size: many; J gene: TRBJ1-4; CDR3 DNA: TGTGCCAGCAGGTCAGGGTATTCTAATGAAAAACTGTTTTTT; CDR3 protein: CASRSGYSNEKLFF
V gene: TRBV15; D gene: NA; clone size: few; J gene: TRBJ2-7; CDR3 DNA: TGTGCCACCAGCAGAGATGAAGGCTACGAGCAGTACTTC; CDR3 protein: CATSRDEGYEQYF
V gene: TRBV6-1; D gene: TRBD2; clone size: many; J gene: TRBJ2-1; CDR3 DNA: TGTGCCAGCAGTGAATACGCCGGGGGACTAGCGGGAGGGCGCTACAATGAGCAGTTCTTC; CDR3 protein: CASSEYAGGLAGGRYNEQFF
V gene: TRBV5-1; D gene: NA; clone size: many; J gene: TRBJ1-2; CDR3 DNA: TGCGCCAGCAGCGCCGGGGACGGAGCTAACTATGGCTACACCTTC; CDR3 protein: CASSAGDGANYGYTF
V gene: TRBV2; D gene: NA; clone size: NA; J gene: TRBJ1-2; CDR3 DNA: TGTGCCAGCAGGGGTGGGGGTAACTATGGCTACACCTTC; CDR3 protein: CASRGGGNYGYTF
V gene: TRBV4-2; D gene: NA; clone size: few; J gene: TRBJ2-5; CDR3 DNA: TGTGCCAGCAGCCAAGATATGGGATTTGAGACCCAGTACTTC; CDR3 protein: CASSQDMGFETQYF
V gene: TRBV7-2; D gene: NA; clone size: many; J gene: TRBJ2-7; CDR3 DNA: TGTGCCAGCAGCCCTCTTTCCAGGGGTAGCTCCTACGAGCAGTACTTC; CDR3 protein: CASSPLSRGSSYEQYF
V gene: TRBV5-6; D gene: NA; clone size: NA; J gene: TRBJ2-3; CDR3 DNA: TGTGCCAGCAGCCCCTCTGCCGAGTTTGCAGATACGCAGTATTTT; CDR3 protein: CASSPSAEFADTQYF
V gene: TRBV5-1; D gene: TRBD1; clone size: many; J gene: TRBJ2-7; CDR3 DNA: TGTGCCAGCAGCTTAACAGGGGGCGGCGAGCAGTACTTC; CDR3 protein: CASSLTGGGEQYF
V gene: TRBV7-9; D gene: NA; clone size: many; J gene: TRBJ1-1; CDR3 DNA: TGTGCCAGCAGACCTAAAGCGGGGGGCCTTAACACTGAAGCTTTCTTT; CDR3 protein: CASRPKAGGLNTEAFF
V gene: TRBV7-9; D gene: TRBD2; clone size: NA; J gene: TRBJ2-1; CDR3 DNA: TGTGCCAGCAGCTTGTTTGCTAGCGGGAACAATGAGCAGTTCTTC; CDR3 protein: CASSLFASGNNEQFF
V gene: TRBV5-4; D gene: TRBD2; clone size: NA; J gene: TRBJ2-1; CDR3 DNA: TGTGCCAGCAGCCGTGAAACTCGACTAGCGGGAGGTAGTTCCTTC; CDR3 protein: CASSRETRLAGGSSF
V gene: TRBV18; D gene: NA; clone size: few; J gene: TRBJ1-4; CDR3 DNA: TGTGCCAGCTCACCACCGGCAGGGGCTAGTGAAAAACTGTTTTTT; CDR3 protein: CASSPPAGASEKLFF
V gene: TRBV5-1; D gene: TRBD2; clone size: few; J gene: TRBJ2-3; CDR3 DNA: TGCGCCAGCAGCTTGGGCCCCTCCCGCGGGAGGGGGTCAGATACGCAGTATTTT; CDR3 protein: CASSLGPSRGRGSDTQYF
V gene: TRBV9; D gene: TRBD1; clone size: few; J gene: TRBJ2-5; CDR3 DNA: TGTGCCAGCAGCGGGGACAGGGGAGAGACCCAGTACTTC; CDR3 protein: CASSGDRGETQYF
V gene: TRBV5-1; D gene: NA; clone size: many; J gene: TRBJ2-1; CDR3 DNA: TGCGCCAGCAGCTTGTTGGGGCTACTTTACAATGAGCAGTTCTTC; CDR3 protein: CASSLLGLLYNEQFF
V gene: TRBV27; D gene: NA; clone size: many; J gene: TRBJ1-4; CDR3 DNA: TGTGCCAGCAGTTCAAGCGGGGCCACTAATGAAAAACTGTTTTTT; CDR3 protein: CASSSSGATNEKLFF
V gene: TRBV4-1; D gene: NA; clone size: NA; J gene: TRBJ2-5; CDR3 DNA: TGCGCCAGCAGCCAAAAAGGCGGGTCCCAAGAGACCCAGTACTTC; CDR3 protein: CASSQKGGSQETQYF
V gene: TRBV28; D gene: NA; clone size: few; J gene: TRBJ2-7; CDR3 DNA: TGTGCCAGCAGTTTGGGACCCTTCTACGAGCAGTACTTC; CDR3 protein: CASSLGPFYEQYF
V gene: TRBV5-1; D gene: TRBD2; clone size: NA; J gene: TRBJ2-3; CDR3 DNA: TGCGCCAGCAGCGTATCCGGGACTAGCGGGAGTGCAGATACGCAGTATTTT; CDR3 protein: CASSVSGTSGSADTQYF
V gene: TRBV28; D gene: NA; clone size: many; J gene: TRBJ2-1; CDR3 DNA: TGTGCCAGCAGTTCCCTCAGGGGGGTCTACAATGAGCAGTTCTTC; CDR3 protein: CASSSLRGVYNEQFF
V gene: TRBV2; D gene: NA; clone size: many; J gene: TRBJ2-3; CDR3 DNA: TGTGCCAGCAACCTAGGACTAGGGGGGTCAGATACGCAGTATTTT; CDR3 protein: CASNLGLGGSDTQYF
V gene: TRBV18; D gene: TRBD2; clone size: NA; J gene: TRBJ2-7; CDR3 DNA: TGTGCCAGCTCACCACCGGTTAGCGGGACGGGTTACGAGCAGTACTTC; CDR3 protein: CASSPPVSGTGYEQYF
V gene: TRBV11-2; D gene: NA; clone size: many; J gene: TRBJ2-3; CDR3 DNA: TGTGCCAGCAGCTTTAGCAACCTTCCCACAGATACGCAGTATTTT; CDR3 protein: CASSFSNLPTDTQYF
V gene: TRBV7-2; D gene: TRBD1; clone size: many; J gene: TRBJ1-1; CDR3 DNA: TGTGCCAGCAGCCCCGCGACAGGGATGGGGGACACTGAAGCTTTCTTT; CDR3 protein: CASSPATGMGDTEAFF
V gene: TRBV5-1; D gene: NA; clone size: few; J gene: TRBJ2-7; CDR3 DNA: TGCGCCAGCAGCCCCGGACCCCGAGATTCCTACGAGCAGTACTTC; CDR3 protein: CASSPGPRDSYEQYF
V gene: TRBV7-9; D gene: TRBD2; clone size: many; J gene: TRBJ2-7; CDR3 DNA: TGTGCCAGCAGCTTAGCCATAGGGACTAGCGACGAGCAGTACTTC; CDR3 protein: CASSLAIGTSDEQYF
V gene: TRBV28; D gene: NA; clone size: many; J gene: TRBJ2-1; CDR3 DNA: TGTGCCAGCAAGGTCCTCTCCTACAATGAGCAGTTCTTC; CDR3 protein: CASKVLSYNEQFF